One and the same sample provided the 25 T cell receptor beta chains below, sequenced in a study of siplizumab effects on memory and regulatory T cells. Here immunoSEQ multiplex PCR was the method, and the copy in TCRdb shows in-frame clones only, minus some. Counted here are some 100,000 clones, 85% to 95% occurring once; the ten biggest clones make up 1% to 1.5%. The specimen sequenced was non-Treg CD4+ T cells sorted from blood. The receptors stem from a human donor in good health.

This chain connects TRBV7-9 to TRBJ2-7; D unclear. The CDR3 spans 15 residues. The germline V gene has CDR1 SEHNR and CDR2 FQNEAQ (reference sequence). The V end lost 3 bases, the J end lost 3 bases, and 15 bases lay between the germline ends. The DNA of the CDR3 is TGTGCCAGCAGCTTTCCCATGAACAATGACTACGAGCAGTACTTC. Its protein is CASSFPMNNDYEQYF.

The rearrangement links TRBV6-6 to TRBJ1-4; no firm D call. Deletions cut 10 bases from V and 2 bases from J, with 8 bases between. The CDR3 is made up of 12 amino acids. Germline V gives CDR1 MNHNY, CDR2 SVGAGI (reference sequence). As DNA, the CDR3 is TGTGCCACCAAAGAGACTAATGAAAAACTGTTTTTT. Its protein is CATKETNEKLFF.

CDR3 sequence reads: CASSVDPGLSYNEQFF. CDR3 DNA: TGTGCCAGCAGCGTAGATCCGGGACTTTCCTACAATGAGCAGTTCTTC. This chain connects TRBV9 to TRBJ2-1, with D tentatively TRBD2 (6 bases). The CDR3 has 16 residues. V lost 0 bases, J lost 1 base, and 11 bases lay in between. CDR1 and CDR2 from the germline V gene are SGDLS and YYNGEE.

This clone was detected only once. The rearrangement joins TRBV19 to TRBJ2-7, with TRBD2 matching 10 bases. Germline CDR1 and CDR2: LNHDA and SQIVND (reference sequence). The CDR3 totals 16 residues. J was trimmed by 2 bases and V by 0 bases; bases with no gene match: 4. Here the CDR3 reads CASSIDASGGAYEQYF. The CDR3 DNA sequence: TGTGCCAGTAGTATAGACGCTAGCGGGGGAGCCTACGAGCAGTACTTC.

The V and J genes are TRBV5-1 and TRBJ1-2, with TRBD1 matching over 7 bases. The CDR3 sequence is 16 residues long. Germline lookup yields CDR1 SGHRS and CDR2 YFSETQ. V lost 3 bases, J lost 4 bases, and 12 bases stayed unmatched. CDR3 sequence: CASSSRTGVGSYGYTF. CDR3 nucleotide sequence: TGCGCCAGCAGCTCTAGGACAGGAGTAGGGTCCTATGGCTACACCTTC.

The chain employs TRBV6-4 and TRBJ2-3, with 10 bases lining up with TRBD1. The J segment lost 4 bases and the V segment lost 4 bases, leaving 2 bases of the junction unmatched. The germline V gene encodes CDR1 MRHNA and CDR2 SNTAGT. CDR3 length: 14 residues. The CDR3 DNA sequence: TGTGCCAGCAGTGGACAGGGGGCCTCAGATACGCAGTATTTT. Its translation is CASSGQGASDTQYF.

The chain employs TRBV28 and TRBJ1-2; D gene ambiguous. V lost 8 bases and J 8 bases, leaving 12 bases between the germline ends. Germline CDR1 MDHEN, CDR2 SYDVKM. The CDR3 has 11 residues. This CDR3 reads CASGRHSGYTF. DNA of the CDR3: TGTGCCAGCGGTAGGCATTCCGGCTACACCTTC.

A few counts support this clone. This specimen includes other DNA sequences encoding the same CDR3. The chain combines TRBV27 with TRBJ2-7, with D perhaps assigned TRBD1 or TRBD2 (5 bases each). From germline, CDR1 is MNHEY and CDR2 SMNVEV (reference sequence). This CDR3 region has 13 residues. The V and J ends lost 3 bases and 2 bases respectively, with 8 bases between them. The CDR3 region is CASSLQGAYEQYF. The CDR3 region has the DNA TGTGCCAGCAGTTTGCAGGGAGCCTACGAGCAGTACTTC.

The V call is TRBV29-1, the J call TRBJ2-7, with 11 positions matching TRBD1. Germline V gives CDR1 SQVTM, CDR2 ANQGSEA. The CDR3 is 12 amino acids. V dropped 7 bases and J dropped 7; count of bases not matched to a gene: 6. Here the CDR3 DNA reads TGCAGCGCGGACAGGGGGCCGGGTGAGCAGTACTTC. It codes for CSADRGPGEQYF.

The rearrangement joins TRBV28 to TRBJ1-4; no definite D call. The CDR3 totals 13 residues. Germline lookup yields CDR1 MDHEN and CDR2 SYDVKM. V was pared by 6 bases and J by 7 bases, with 12 bases between. The CDR3 region is CASSSSWSEKLFF. The DNA of the CDR3 is TGTGCCAGCAGCTCCTCTTGGAGTGAAAAACTGTTTTTT.

This chain connects TRBV6-5 to TRBJ1-1; perhaps TRBD1 as D (5 bases). The CDR3 sequence is 15 residues long. CDR1 is MNHEY and CDR2 is SVGAGI in the germline V gene. The V gene lost 7 bases and the J gene lost 1 base, with 16 bases spanning the gap. The CDR3 reads CASMGGGYGNTEAFF. In nucleotides, the CDR3 is TGTGCCAGCATGGGGGGGGGATACGGGAACACTGAAGCTTTCTTT.

V and J are TRBV6-5 and TRBJ2-5; D gene uncertain. The CDR3 length is 13 residues. The V end lost 7 bases, the J end lost 3 bases, and 12 bases lay between the germline ends. CDR1 is MNHEY and CDR2 is SVGAGI in the germline V gene. The CDR3 DNA reads as TGTGCCAGCACAAGGGCGGTGGAAGAGACCCAGTACTTC. It encodes CASTRAVEETQYF.

CDR3 coding DNA: TGTGCCAGCTCACCAATTCAGGGAGGCACTGAAGCTTTCTTT. As protein: CASSPIQGGTEAFF. The rearrangement links TRBV18 to TRBJ1-1; D might be TRBD1 (5 bases). Trimming removed 2 bases at V and 4 bases at J, with 11 bases between. This CDR3 spans 14 amino acids. Germline V gene sequence: CDR1 KGHSH, CDR2 LQKENI.

CDR3 nucleotides: TGTGCCAGCAGCAACCGGGACAGCAGTATACGGGAGCAGTACTTC. Its translation is CASSNRDSSIREQYF. The rearrangement joins TRBV5-4 to TRBJ2-7, with 7 bases lining up with TRBD1. With 4 bases clipped from V and 7 bases from J, the junction kept 14 bases outside the gene matches. The CDR3 length is 15 residues. The germline V gene encodes CDR1 SGHNT and CDR2 YYREEE (reference sequence).

The V gene is TRBV28, the J gene TRBJ2-7; D not resolved. Trimming pared 3 bases from V and 2 bases from J, leaving 11 bases between. The CDR3 is made up of 14 amino acids. Germline V gene data show CDR1 as MDHEN and CDR2 as SYDVKM. The CDR3 nucleotides read TGTGCCAGCAGTTTCTCTCCATCTGCCTACGAGCAGTACTTC. This encodes CASSFSPSAYEQYF. The full variable domain, rest sourced from reference TRBV28 and TRBJ2-7, is DVKVTQSSRYLVKRTGEKVFLECVQDMDHENMFWYRQDPGLGLRLIYFSYDVKMKEKGDIPEGYSVSREKKERFSLILESASTNQTSMYLCASSFSPSAYEQYFGPGTRLTVT.

V and J are TRBV29-1 and TRBJ2-2, with a possible D match to TRBD2 (5 bases). CDR3 size: 13 residues. Germline loops: CDR1 SQVTM, CDR2 ANQGSEA. The ends were cut back, 3 bases at V and 6 bases at J, with 11 bases in the middle. The CDR3 DNA follows: TGCAGCGTTGATACGCGGGCTCCCGGGGAGCTGTTTTTT. Translating it yields CSVDTRAPGELFF.

The chain employs TRBV6-6 and TRBJ2-7; tentatively, D is TRBD1 (5 bases). The CDR3 consists of 12 residues. V lost 6 bases to trimming and J lost 5 bases, with 11 bases between them. Germline CDR1 reads MNHNY; CDR2 reads SVGAGI (reference sequence). The CDR3 loop is CASSRIGDEQYF. Here the CDR3 DNA reads TGTGCCAGCAGCCGCATAGGGGACGAGCAGTACTTC.

The rearrangement joins TRBV6-1 to TRBJ2-3; 9 nucleotides line up with TRBD2. Germline CDR1 MNHNS, CDR2 SASEGT. Losses at the gene ends were 5 bases for V and 4 bases for J; bases not matched to a gene: 4. The CDR3 runs 14 residues. The CDR3 is CASSIAGAADTQYF. As DNA, the CDR3 is TGTGCCAGCAGTATAGCGGGAGCGGCAGATACGCAGTATTTT.

The rearrangement joins TRBV10-1 to TRBJ2-5, with D uncertain. CDR3 size: 14 residues. The V and J ends lost 2 bases and 5 bases respectively, with 12 bases between them. In germline, CDR1 is WNHNN, CDR2 SYGVQD (reference sequence). The CDR3 here is CASSEDATGETQYF. CDR3 DNA sequence: TGCGCCAGCAGTGAGGACGCCACCGGGGAGACCCAGTACTTC.

The chain couples TRBV5-4 to TRBJ2-7; 12 bases are shared with TRBD2. This CDR3 has 16 amino acids. Losses at the gene ends were 6 bases for V and 3 bases for J; bases not matched to a gene: 10. Germline V gene data show CDR1 as SGHNT and CDR2 as YYREEE (reference sequence). CDR3 protein: CASKNSTSGRLYEQYF. The CDR3 coding sequence is TGTGCCAGCAAAAACTCCACTAGCGGGAGGCTCTACGAGCAGTACTTC.

V gene TRBV6-1 combines with J gene TRBJ1-2; possibly TRBD1 for D (6 bases). V was trimmed by 4 bases and J by 2 bases, leaving 17 bases between them. The germline CDR1 and CDR2 sequences are MNHNS and SASEGT. The CDR3 runs to 16 residues. Written as DNA, the CDR3 is TGTGCCAGCAGTGCTAGGCCCCGGGGGCAGAACTATGGCTACACCTTC. The encoded protein is CASSARPRGQNYGYTF.

V usage is TRBV19 and J usage is TRBJ1-5, with TRBD1 as a possible D gene (5 bases). CDR3 length: 15 residues. V was clipped by 7 bases and J by 2 bases, with 15 bases between them. CDR1 is LNHDA and CDR2 is SQIVND in the germline V gene (reference sequence). The CDR3: CASTPTVMGNQPQHF. In DNA, the CDR3 is TGTGCCAGTACCCCGACAGTCATGGGCAATCAGCCCCAGCATTTT.

The chain links TRBV4-1 to TRBJ2-1, with 11 bases identical to TRBD1. Germline values: CDR1 MGHRA, CDR2 YSYEKL. J lost 6 bases, V lost 3 bases, and 4 bases had no gene match. The CDR3 has 15 residues. Here the CDR3 reads CASSHGQGASNEQFF. The CDR3 bases are TGCGCCAGCAGCCACGGACAGGGGGCGTCCAATGAGCAGTTCTTC.

The rearrangement links TRBV5-4 to TRBJ1-2; the D gene is possibly TRBD1 (5 bases). Germline CDR1 SGHNT, CDR2 YYREEE (reference sequence). CDR3 length: 14 residues. The V and J ends lost 0 bases and 1 base respectively, with 7 bases between them. CDR3 loop: CASSLAGLNYGYTF. The CDR3 DNA is TGTGCCAGCAGCTTGGCGGGACTTAACTATGGCTACACCTTC. The full variable domain, rest sourced from reference TRBV5-4 and TRBJ1-2, is ETGVTQSPTHLIKTRGQQVTLRCSSQSGHNTVSWYQQALGQGPQFIFQYYREEENGRGNFPPRFSGLQFPNYSSELNVNALELDDSALYLCASSLAGLNYGYTFGSGTRLTVV.

V and J are TRBV7-8 and TRBJ1-5; D gene ambiguous. The V and J ends lost 7 bases and 7 bases respectively, with 14 bases between them. Germline V gene data show CDR1 as SGHVS and CDR2 as FQNEAQ. The length of the CDR3 is 13 residues. The CDR3 here is CASTIRGAQPQHF. In DNA form, the CDR3 reads TGTGCCAGCACCATACGGGGAGCGCAGCCCCAGCATTTT.